The present T cell receptor beta chain was sequenced within a study of cytomegalovirus exposure and HLA in healthy donors. Overall study results and limits: The study put 150 to 200 TCR beta chains on its list as cytomegalovirus-associated.

A word on this clone: Its target is unknown.

CDR3 length: 16 amino acids. Germline V CDR1 and CDR2: SNHLY, FYNNEI. The V and J ends lost 5 bases and 5 bases, in that order; junction bases with no gene match: 13. Amplification used 60 Vbeta primers and 13 Jbeta primers. Sequenced by immunoSEQ multiplex PCR; TCRdb stores in-frame clones only, minus some. The profile shows about 140,000 clones, around 80% of them singletons. The origin of this receptor is a female donor in good health and CMV-seronegative. This chain links TRBV2 with TRBJ2-5, with 8 bases fitting TRBD1. The specimen sequenced was PBMCs. The CDR3 spells CASSQGSGQVYETQYF. The CDR3 DNA is TGTGCCAGCAGTCAGGGCTCGGGACAGGTCTACGAGACCCAGTACTTC. The full variable domain, completed using reference TRBV2 and TRBJ2-5, is EPEVTQTPSHQVTQMGQEVILRCVPISNHLYFYWYRQILGQKVEFLVSFYNNEISEKSEIFDDQFSVERPDGSNFTLKIRSTKLEDSAMYFCASSQGSGQVYETQYFGPGTRLLVL.